This T cell receptor (beta chain) stems from a study of cytomegalovirus exposure and HLA in healthy donors. Whole-study results and caveats: With further analysis later on, most CMV-associated TCR beta chains appeared HLA-restricted.

With 60 Vbeta and 13 Jbeta primers, the PCR was carried out. TCRdb's table, derived via immunoSEQ multiplex PCR, lists solely in-frame clones and lacks some. The top ten hold 1% of the sample, which has about 130,000 clones, 80% seen once. This clone showed up just once. Its antigen is unknown. V trimming: 1 base; J trimming: 5 bases; junction bases outside the gene matches: 8. Germline lookup yields CDR1 SEHNR and CDR2 FQNEAQ (reference sequence). The CDR3 loop spans 15 amino acids. This sequence originates from a man aged 35 to 55 in good health and CMV-seronegative. The V and J genes are TRBV7-9 and TRBJ2-7; 7 bases map to TRBD1. Material: PBMCs. The CDR3 here is CASSLGSGQTHEQYF. CDR3 DNA sequence: TGTGCCAGCAGCTTAGGTTCGGGACAGACCCACGAGCAGTACTTC.